This TCR beta chain comes out of a study of lymphopenia after photon versus proton radiotherapy. The CDR3 sequence is 15 residues long. CDR1 is SGDLS and CDR2 is YYNGEE in the germline V gene. The V end lost 0 bases, the J end lost 6 bases, and 13 bases lay between the germline ends. Profiling relied on immunoSEQ multiplex PCR, and the TCRdb table lists in-frame clones only, not all of them. The table has about 53,000 clones, around four fifths seen once. Study-level points and caveats: Authors raise, but do not show, better survival with proton therapy. Photon-treated patients lost naive T cells and TCR diversity; proton-treated stayed stable. After lymphocyte nadir, photon-treated repertoires showed oligoclonal expansion, especially CD8+ Temra.

Comment on this clone: Antigen: not known.

This sequence originates from a man aged 45-65 years with gastric cancer. The V and J genes are TRBV9 and TRBJ2-1, with D hard to call. Sequences were derived from peripheral blood, sampled from a patient treated with photon-based radiotherapy. The CDR3 DNA follows: TGTGCCAGCAGCGTAGAAGTGGCCCCTGGCAATGAGCAGTTCTTC. Amino acids: CASSVEVAPGNEQFF.